The 13 T cell receptor beta chains below all came from one sample that was sequenced in a study of T cell clonality in common variable immunodeficiency. The assay was immunoSEQ multiplex PCR, and TCRdb's table has in-frame clones only and misses some. Recorded here are about 35,000 clones, none singletons. Sample: peripheral blood mononuclear cells. Receptor source: a person aged 18 to 69 in good health.

This clone was recorded at least ten times. From the germline J gene comes the end of the CDR3, since the read stops 3 residues before it. The rearrangement links TRBV5-1 to TRBJ1-5; D might be TRBD1 (5 bases). CDR3 size: 15 residues. V lost 0 bases to trimming and J lost 5 bases, with 12 bases between them. Germline V gives CDR1 SGHRS, CDR2 YFSETQ. CDR3 amino acids: CASSLDYRTDQPQHF. The CDR3 DNA, read in part, is TGCGCCAGCAGCTTGGATTACAGGACCGATCAGCCC.

This clone was counted ten times or more. The sequence runs out 3 residues before the end of the CDR3; the remainder is reconstructed from the germline J gene. The chain combines TRBV7-9 with TRBJ1-6; D possibly corresponds to TRBD1 (6 bases). The CDR3 runs to 14 residues. Germline CDR1 is SEHNR and CDR2 is FQNEAQ (reference sequence). With 1 base removed from V and 7 bases from J, the gap between germline ends came to 8 bases. The CDR3: CASSLGTVNSPLHF. The CDR3 DNA, read in part, is TGTGCCAGCAGCTTAGGGACAGTCAATTCACCC.

This clone was seen repeatedly, ten times or more. The read halts 3 residues ahead of the CDR3 end, with the missing end drawn from the germline J gene. This chain joins TRBV19 and TRBJ1-5, with TRBD1 matching 10 bases. V was pared by 10 bases and J by 8 bases, with 11 bases of the junction left unmatched. The CDR3 is 14 amino acids. The germline V gene encodes CDR1 LNHDA and CDR2 SQIVND (reference sequence). Incomplete CDR3 DNA: TGTGCCACCTCGGGACAGGGGAATAGAAAGCCC. Its protein is CATSGQGNRKP. The CDR3 as a whole reads CATSGQGNRKPQHF.

This clone has a count of ten or more. The read terminates 3 residues ahead of where the CDR3 ends, so the germline J gene completes it. This sequence joins TRBV6-2 or TRBV6-3 and TRBJ1-2; TRBD1 matches at 9 bases. CDR3 length: 15 amino acids. Germline V CDR1 and CDR2: MNHEY, SVGEGT. The trim removed 6 bases at V and 3 bases at J, leaving 8 bases unmatched. CDR3 region: CASRRTGGEDYGYTF. Partial CDR3 DNA: TGTGCCAGCAGGCGAACAGGGGGCGAAGACTATGGC.

This clone was seen ten or more times. The read finishes 3 residues shy of the CDR3 end, and the germline J gene is used to complete it. V usage is TRBV5-1 and J usage is TRBJ2-2; 9 nucleotides match TRBD2. The CDR3 is 16 residues long. Germline CDR1 and CDR2: SGHRS and YFSETQ. Germline trimming cut 0 bases from V and 4 bases from J; bases unmatched to any gene: 4. CDR3: CASSLASGAFTGELFF. The CDR3 bases that were read are TGCGCCAGCAGCTTGGCTAGCGGGGCATTCACCGGGGAG.

This clone was detected ten times or more. The CDR3 extends 3 residues past the end of the read, so its final part is completed from the germline J gene. This chain connects TRBV20-1 to TRBJ1-6; D is unclear. Germline V gene lookup returns CDR1 DFQATT and CDR2 SNEGSKA (reference sequence). The CDR3 spans 13 residues. V was clipped by 6 bases and J by 10 bases, with 16 bases between them. Here the CDR3 reads CSAPSRSLSPLHF. Incomplete CDR3 DNA: TGCAGTGCCCCAAGTCGATCACTCTCACCC.

This clone came up many times. Read sequence stops 3 residues before the CDR3 end, and the germline J gene provides the missing end. The genes are TRBV9 and TRBJ2-5, with TRBD2 identical over 8 bases. Germline CDR1 SGDLS, CDR2 YYNGEE. The J segment lost 2 bases and the V segment lost 3 bases, leaving 3 bases of the junction unmatched. The CDR3 contains 14 residues. Incomplete CDR3 DNA: TGTGCCAGCAGCGGGACTAGCTTACAAGAGACC. This codes for CASSGTSLQET. The entire CDR3 protein reads CASSGTSLQETQYF.

This clone was detected ten times or more. The CDR3 end falls 3 residues outside the read, so it is completed with the germline J gene. J is TRBJ1-1 and V is TRBV19, with 8 bases lining up with TRBD1. The germline CDR1 and CDR2 sequences are LNHDA and SQIVND (reference sequence). The CDR3 runs to 14 residues. The J segment lost 0 bases and the V segment lost 9 bases, leaving 6 bases of the junction unmatched. CDR3 DNA (partial): TGTGCCAGCTGCCGGACAGGGATGAACACTGAA. Translation gives CASCRTGMNTE. From start to end, the CDR3 is CASCRTGMNTEAFF.

The sample holds many counts of this clone. The CDR3 is cut off 3 residues early in the read; its end comes from the germline J gene. The chain links TRBV4-2 to TRBJ1-4, with D perhaps matching TRBD1 (6 bases). Trimming took off 3 bases at V and 8 bases at J, with 13 bases between the two ends. Germline lookup yields CDR1 LGHNA and CDR2 YNFKEQ. The CDR3 is made up of 14 amino acids. The CDR3 DNA, read in part, is TGTGCCAGCAGCCATGGCCAGGGGCGGGAAAAA. It is translated as CASSHGQGREK. The whole CDR3 protein is CASSHGQGREKLFF.

This clone was counted at least ten times. With the read ending 3 residues before the CDR3 end, the germline J gene is used to fill in that end. The V and J genes are TRBV5-1 and TRBJ2-5, with TRBD2 matching over 7 bases. V was clipped by 1 base and J by 3 bases; unmatched bases: 3. There are 14 residues in the CDR3. Germline CDR1 and CDR2: SGHRS and YFSETQ. CDR3 DNA (partial): TGCGCCAGCAGCTTGCCGCTAGCGGAAGAGACC. This gives the protein CASSLPLAEET. In full, the CDR3 reads CASSLPLAEETQYF.

In its sample, this clone was seen many times. The missing CDR3 end, 3 residues past where the read stops, is filled in from the germline J gene. The chain carries TRBV12-3 or TRBV12-4 and TRBJ2-7; no firm D call. The CDR3 contains 12 residues. Trimming left V 0 bases short and J 4 bases short, with 4 bases between. The CDR3 bases that were read are TGTGCCAGCAGTTTAGCGCGGTACGAG. The encoded protein is CASSLARYE. The full-length CDR3 reads as CASSLARYEQYF.

This clone was found many times. Sequencing ends 3 residues short of the CDR3 end; the germline J gene provides the rest. The rearrangement uses TRBV7-7 and TRBJ2-5; D gene ambiguous. Germline-derived CDR1 and CDR2 are SSHAT and FNYEAQ (reference sequence). The CDR3 is made up of 14 amino acids. Trimming left V 3 bases short and J 5 bases short, with 13 bases between. The part of the CDR3 DNA that was read is TGTGCCAGCAGCTTGAATGAAGGGTGGGAGACC. It encodes CASSLNEGWET. Given in full, the CDR3 is CASSLNEGWETQYF.

This clone was detected ten times or more. The read falls 3 residues short of the CDR3 end, and the missing part is taken from the germline J gene. This rearrangement joins TRBV28 to TRBJ2-3; D perhaps matches TRBD1 (6 bases). V lost 5 bases to trimming and J lost 2 bases, with 14 bases between them. Germline-derived CDR1 and CDR2 are MDHEN and SYDVKM. The CDR3 totals 15 residues. The CDR3 loop is CASSVQGPSTDTQYF. CDR3 DNA, as far as it was read: TGTGCCAGCAGTGTCCAGGGGCCTTCCACAGATACG.